The source of this T cell receptor beta chain is a study of early T cells in non-severe SARS-CoV-2 infection. Study-level background: The input, bulk RNA from unsorted whole blood, was sequenced, and chains were unpaired. Overall study findings and caveats: VDJdb matches were skewed toward anti-spike CD8 T cell responses.

Individual cDNA molecules received unique molecular identifiers during library preparation. TCRdb redid the calling of the 5' RACE reads with MiXCR, one entry per CDR3 protein. The sample lists 25,000 to 30,000 distinct CDR3 sequences; about 8.6% were seen once. Trimming removed 4 bases from V and 4 bases from J, with 11 bases in between. Germline V CDR1 and CDR2: SGHRS, YFSETQ. This CDR3 region has 13 residues. There are many counts of this clonotype. Its cognate antigen is unknown. V and J are TRBV5-1 and TRBJ1-1; maybe TRBD1 (6 bases). The sequence was obtained from an adult who was a healthcare worker with PCR-confirmed SARS-CoV-2 infection or an uninfected control (not recorded which). Specimen: whole blood. CDR3 sequence reads: CASSPGAGTEAFF. The CDR3 DNA reads as TGCGCCAGCAGCCCGGGGGCCGGCACTGAAGCTTTCTTT.